Listed below are T cell receptor beta chains from one sample, sequenced in a study of shared clonotypes between healthy human individuals. The protocol was immunoSEQ multiplex PCR, while the TCRdb copy is restricted to in-frame clones and leaves out a portion. The repertoire holds over a million clones, with roughly 95% as singletons. Sequenced input: naive CD4+ T cells sorted from blood. These TCRs come from a man aged 30 to 45 in good health. CDR3s include the opening cysteine and the closing phenylalanine or tryptophan. Fields, in order: clone size, V gene, D gene, J gene, CDR3 DNA, CDR3 protein. A D gene is named only where the DNA matches it firmly. The size entry is marked missing in some rows and otherwise reads once, few, many or a size class.

>-|TRBV7-9|TRBD2|TRBJ2-7
TGTGCCAGCACCGGACTAGCGGGGTTCTACGAGCAGTACTTC
CASTGLAGFYEQYF
>-|TRBV5-5|-|TRBJ2-2
TGTGCCAGCAGCTTGGACACCGTTTACACCGGGGAGCTGTTTTTT
CASSLDTVYTGELFF
>-|TRBV5-1|TRBD2|TRBJ2-3
TGCGCCAGCAGCTTGGGACTAGCGGGAGGTGGCACAGATACGCAGTATTTT
CASSLGLAGGGTDTQYF
>once|TRBV4-1|TRBD2|TRBJ2-7
TGCGCCAGCAGCCATGCACCGGGACTAGCGCCATCCTACGAGCAGTACTTC
CASSHAPGLAPSYEQYF
>-|TRBV10-3|TRBD2|TRBJ2-7
TGTGCCATCAGTGAACCGGGACTAGCGGGAGACGAGCAGTACTTC
CAISEPGLAGDEQYF
>once|TRBV20-1|TRBD1|TRBJ2-1
TGCAGTGCTAAAGGGACAGGGGCTTTCTTC
CSAKGTGAFF
>-|TRBV2|-|TRBJ2-5
TGTGCCAGCAGTGAACTTCGCGGAGAGACCCAGTACTTC
CASSELRGETQYF
>-|TRBV5-4|-|TRBJ1-1
TGTGCCAGCAGCTCACGTTTGACAGCGCCGAGTACTGAAGCTTTCTTT
CASSSRLTAPSTEAFF
>-|TRBV7-9|-|TRBJ1-2
TGTGCCAGCAGTTTAACAGGCTTCGGCTACACCTTC
CASSLTGFGYTF
>-|TRBV18|-|TRBJ2-7
TGTGCCAGCTCACCCCCAGGGACCTACGAGCAGTACTTC
CASSPPGTYEQYF
>-|TRBV7-6|TRBD2|TRBJ2-2
TGTGCCAGCAGCTTCTTCTCGGGACTAGCGGGACTCACCGGGGAGCTGTTTTTT
CASSFFSGLAGLTGELFF
>once|TRBV28|TRBD2|TRBJ2-7
TGTGCCAGCAGTCCTAATTCCCCCACCCGGGAGGCCTACGAGCAGTACTTC
CASSPNSPTREAYEQYF